This TCR beta chain was profiled in a study of shared clonotypes between healthy human individuals. At the level of the study: The study used three CD4 naive, three CD4 memory, two CD8 naive and one CD8 memory plate per donor.

Only one count was recorded for this clone. Other DNA sequences in the sample encode the same CDR3. This CDR3 region has 13 residues. V lost 4 bases and J 2 bases, leaving 9 bases between the germline ends. Germline lookup yields CDR1 SGHRS and CDR2 YFSETQ. Some clones are missing from TCRdb's copy, which holds only in-frame ones; the method was immunoSEQ multiplex PCR. Of around 2.3 million clones listed, approximately 96% are singletons. Sequencing used naive CD4+ T cells sorted from blood. Documented subset: CD45RA+ positively selected. This sequence originates from a man aged 18 to 30 in good health. The chain links TRBV5-1 to TRBJ2-5; D perhaps matches TRBD1 (6 bases). The CDR3 DNA reads as TGCGCCAGCAGCCAGGGACAACAAGAGACCCAGTACTTC. Translating gives CASSQGQQETQYF.